This is a list of T cell receptor beta chains from one sample in a study of T and B cells in COVID-19 patients. TCRdb re-called the multiplex PCR reads through MiXCR, storing one row per CDR3 protein. The repertoire has around 8,000 distinct CDR3 sequences, less than 35% of them found once; the top ten carry 15% to 20%. The specimen sequenced was blood. The receptors shown here come from a human donor with active COVID-19. CDR3s include the opening cysteine and the closing phenylalanine or tryptophan. Each record gives: V gene, CDR3 protein.

v_gene: TRBV6-5
CDR3aa: CASNSPGGPTGELFF

v_gene: TRBV27
CDR3aa: CASSLRPGNYGYTF

v_gene: TRBV27
CDR3aa: CASSLIGANEQFF

v_gene: TRBV19
CDR3aa: CASSRTSGGQTTDTQYF

v_gene: TRBV27
CDR3aa: CASSWGGAAYGYTF

v_gene: TRBV11-1
CDR3aa: CASSLDAVSEQYF

v_gene: TRBV7-4
CDR3aa: CASSLDGRFGGYTF

v_gene: TRBV7-9
CDR3aa: CASSSGQGLDTQYF

v_gene: TRBV5-6
CDR3aa: CASSQETPLQSSGNTIYF

v_gene: TRBV20-1
CDR3aa: CSASRGRGNTEAFF

v_gene: TRBV5-1
CDR3aa: CASSLWTGEQYF

v_gene: TRBV19
CDR3aa: CASSEGARTEAFF

v_gene: TRBV19
CDR3aa: CASSIAGRVGSPLHF

v_gene: TRBV27
CDR3aa: CASSRRQTRGEAFF

v_gene: TRBV21-1
CDR3aa: CASSIWDGYSGANVLTF

v_gene: TRBV10-3
CDR3aa: CAISELAGGPGKNEQFF

v_gene: TRBV18
CDR3aa: CASSPSQNWGDGYTF

v_gene: TRBV29-1
CDR3aa: CSGTGTGYGYTF

v_gene: TRBV15
CDR3aa: CATSRPPGTHRDNEQFF

v_gene: TRBV5-6
CDR3aa: CASSGIGQRAQETQYF

v_gene: TRBV7-9
CDR3aa: CASSATGRTGVYGYTF

v_gene: TRBV19
CDR3aa: CASRGTGKYEQYF

v_gene: TRBV6-5
CDR3aa: CASGKGDTTDTQYF

v_gene: TRBV5-8
CDR3aa: CASSEGDGNQPQHF

v_gene: TRBV19
CDR3aa: CASSIPSGGKRGDTQYF

v_gene: TRBV12-3/TRBV12-4
CDR3aa: CASRFRGMGNTEAFF

v_gene: TRBV12-3/TRBV12-4
CDR3aa: CASSRDGNTGELFF

v_gene: TRBV6-5
CDR3aa: CASSYGTPPRQGDQGEQFF

v_gene: TRBV12-3/TRBV12-4
CDR3aa: CASSPQGNTEAFF

v_gene: TRBV19
CDR3aa: CASSTNYGLAGFQETQYF

v_gene: TRBV5-4
CDR3aa: CASSLMSGGYNEQFF

v_gene: TRBV7-2
CDR3aa: CVRSLGQGLNESYNSPLHF

v_gene: TRBV6-5
CDR3aa: CASIGGQDQPQHF

v_gene: TRBV19
CDR3aa: CASKGPGTESYEQYF

v_gene: TRBV29-1
CDR3aa: CSVVPGTGKEQYF

v_gene: TRBV15
CDR3aa: CATSRLAGGPETQYF

v_gene: TRBV10-3
CDR3aa: CAINSGGRDETQYF

v_gene: TRBV18
CDR3aa: CASSPNTDGPGELFF

v_gene: TRBV12-3/TRBV12-4
CDR3aa: CASSLYGGQNGYTF

v_gene: TRBV7-9
CDR3aa: CASSFHRTGSAEAFF

v_gene: TRBV7-2
CDR3aa: CASSLLPGGRMAEAFF

v_gene: TRBV13
CDR3aa: CASTGGKRGEQYF

v_gene: TRBV7-9
CDR3aa: CASSPPGDPNNEQFF

v_gene: TRBV5-5
CDR3aa: CASSLQRVGGELFF

v_gene: TRBV7-2
CDR3aa: CASSSRGSAGYTF

v_gene: TRBV6-6
CDR3aa: CASSYSQGRNYGYTF

v_gene: TRBV7-6
CDR3aa: CASSLGQGTEAFF